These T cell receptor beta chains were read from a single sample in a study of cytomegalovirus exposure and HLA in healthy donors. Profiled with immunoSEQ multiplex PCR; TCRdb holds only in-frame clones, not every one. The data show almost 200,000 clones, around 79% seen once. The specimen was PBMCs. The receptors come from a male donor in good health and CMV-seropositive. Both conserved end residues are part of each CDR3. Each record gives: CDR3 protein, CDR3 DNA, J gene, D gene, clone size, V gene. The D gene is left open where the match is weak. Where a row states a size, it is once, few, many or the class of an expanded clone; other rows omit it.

CASREGPILYEQYF TGTGCCAGCAGGGAGGGACCGATCTTGTACGAGCAGTACTTC TRBJ2-7 NA NA TRBV28
CASSQDETEGNTIYF TGTGCCAGCAGCCAAGATGAAACAGAAGGAAACACCATATATTTT TRBJ1-3 NA NA TRBV4-2
CASSFSGSNQPQHF TGTGCCAGCAGTTTTTCGGGATCGAATCAGCCCCAGCATTTT TRBJ1-5 NA NA TRBV27
CASSWGRANTEAFF TGTGCCAGCAGTTGGGGCAGGGCGAACACTGAAGCTTTCTTT TRBJ1-1 NA NA TRBV27
CASSLATGGRGPDEQFF TGTGCCAGCAGCTTAGCGACCGGGGGCAGGGGGCCCGATGAGCAGTTCTTC TRBJ2-1 TRBD1 NA TRBV11-1
CASSQGGIQPQHF TGTGCCAGCTCCCAGGGGGGAATACAGCCCCAGCATTTT TRBJ1-5 TRBD1 NA TRBV6-5
CASSLDGTGGPSAGELFF TGCGCCAGCAGCTTGGATGGGACAGGGGGCCCGTCGGCCGGGGAGCTGTTTTTT TRBJ2-2 TRBD1 NA TRBV5-1
CASSHLAGNTDTQYF TGCGCCAGCAGCCATTTAGCGGGGAACACAGATACGCAGTATTTT TRBJ2-3 TRBD2 NA TRBV4-3
CASSGRTRSQETQYF TGTGCCAGCAGCGGGAGGACTAGGTCGCAAGAGACCCAGTACTTC TRBJ2-5 TRBD2 NA TRBV7-2
CASSHGQGRYEQYF TGTGCCAGCAGCCATGGACAGGGGCGCTACGAGCAGTACTTC TRBJ2-7 TRBD1 NA TRBV28
CASSSTHRVSYEQYF TGTGCCAGCAGTTCCACCCACAGGGTCTCCTACGAGCAGTACTTC TRBJ2-7 NA NA TRBV28
CASSPGTGRVYEQYF TGCGCCAGCAGCCCAGGGACAGGGCGAGTCTACGAGCAGTACTTC TRBJ2-7 TRBD1 NA TRBV4-3
CASSRTGTKNEKLFF TGTGCCAGCAGTCGCACCGGGACAAAAAATGAAAAACTGTTTTTT TRBJ1-4 NA NA TRBV6-5
CASSLAELGGHEQYF TGCGCCAGCAGCTTGGCCGAGTTGGGGGGACACGAGCAGTACTTC TRBJ2-7 NA once TRBV5-1
CASSTRLAGEADTQYF TGCGCCAGCAGCACCCGACTAGCGGGGGAGGCAGATACGCAGTATTTT TRBJ2-3 TRBD2 NA TRBV5-1
CASSPGTSGDYEQYF TGTGCCAGCAGCCCCGGGACTAGCGGGGACTACGAGCAGTACTTC TRBJ2-7 TRBD2 NA TRBV5-4
CASSQRGGETQYF TGTGCCAGCAGCCAGCGGGGTGGGGAGACCCAGTACTTC TRBJ2-5 TRBD2 NA TRBV6-4
CASKGGANTDTQYF TGTGCCAGCAAGGGAGGGGCGAACACAGATACGCAGTATTTT TRBJ2-3 TRBD2 NA TRBV6-5
CASSESGPGNTIYF TGTGCCAGCAGTGAATCAGGCCCTGGAAACACCATATATTTT TRBJ1-3 NA NA TRBV6-1
CASSQTGRASPEQYF TGTGCCAGCAGTCAAACCGGGAGGGCCTCCCCCGAGCAGTACTTC TRBJ2-7 TRBD2 NA TRBV7-2
CASSFSNRNTGELFF TGTGCCAGCAGCTTTTCCAACAGGAACACCGGGGAGCTGTTTTTT TRBJ2-2 NA NA TRBV11-2
CASSYGWGGSTDTQYF TGTGCCAGCAGTTACGGGTGGGGCGGTAGCACAGATACGCAGTATTTT TRBJ2-3 NA NA TRBV6-5
CASSSRTGVNEQFF TGTGCCAGCAGCTCGAGGACAGGGGTAAATGAGCAGTTCTTC TRBJ2-1 TRBD1 few TRBV7-6
CASRTPGQSYNEQFF TGTGCCAGCAGGACGCCGGGACAGTCCTACAATGAGCAGTTCTTC TRBJ2-1 TRBD1 NA TRBV11-2
CASSLELAGFLETQYF TGTGCCAGCAGCTTAGAACTAGCGGGATTCCTAGAGACCCAGTACTTC TRBJ2-5 TRBD2 NA TRBV7-6
CASSQITGELFF TGTGCCAGCAGCCAAATCACCGGGGAGCTGTTTTTT TRBJ2-2 NA NA TRBV7-2
CASSLSGYDGGELFF TGTGCCAGCAGCTTATCGGGGTATGATGGCGGGGAGCTGTTTTTT TRBJ2-2 NA NA TRBV11-2
CASSFGITGELFF TGTGCCAGCAGCTTCGGGATCACCGGGGAGCTGTTTTTT TRBJ2-2 NA NA TRBV7-3
CASSLTGLAGYNEQFF TGTGCCAGCAGCCTCACCGGACTAGCGGGTTACAATGAGCAGTTCTTC TRBJ2-1 TRBD2 NA TRBV7-2
CASSLESGGGVGVYEQYF TGCGCCAGCAGCTTGGAGTCAGGGGGCGGAGTGGGAGTCTACGAGCAGTACTTC TRBJ2-7 TRBD1 NA TRBV5-1
CASSLSGLAGENFYEQYF TGTGCCAGCAGTTTATCGGGACTAGCGGGAGAGAATTTCTACGAGCAGTACTTC TRBJ2-7 TRBD2 NA TRBV27
CASSYSGGDTEAFF TGTGCCAGCAGTTACTCGGGAGGGGACACTGAAGCTTTCTTT TRBJ1-1 NA NA TRBV6-5
CASSPGTPSGTDTQYF TGCGCCAGCAGCCCCGGGACGCCCAGCGGGACAGATACGCAGTATTTT TRBJ2-3 NA NA TRBV5-1
CASSKVVAGGPYEQYF TGTGCCAGCAGCAAAGTGGTAGCGGGAGGGCCGTATGAGCAGTACTTC TRBJ2-7 NA NA TRBV21-1
CASSSPGSYNEQFF TGTGCCAGCAGCTCCCCCGGCTCCTACAATGAGCAGTTCTTC TRBJ2-1 NA few TRBV7-2
CASSIDRRAGTEAFF TGTGCCAGTAGTATAGATAGAAGAGCGGGCACTGAAGCTTTCTTT TRBJ1-1 NA few TRBV19
CASEQGTKNEQYF TGTGCCAGCGAACAGGGAACGAAGAACGAGCAGTACTTC TRBJ2-7 NA NA TRBV18
CASSLWTENTGELFF TGTGCCAGCAGCCTATGGACAGAAAACACCGGGGAGCTGTTTTTT TRBJ2-2 NA NA TRBV7-2
CASSYGGQETQYF TGTGCCAGCAGTTACGGCGGCCAAGAGACCCAGTACTTC TRBJ2-5 NA once TRBV6-5
CASSQMDSRKKLFF TGCGCCAGCAGCCAAATGGACAGTAGGAAAAAACTGTTTTTT TRBJ1-4 NA once TRBV4-1
CASSPLESSGANVLTF TGTGCCAGCTCCCCCCTGGAGAGCTCTGGGGCCAACGTCCTGACTTTC TRBJ2-6 NA NA TRBV27
CASSSNRDRGADTQYF TGTGCCAGCAGCTCAAACCGGGACAGGGGCGCAGATACGCAGTATTTT TRBJ2-3 TRBD1 NA TRBV9
CASSRQGVSYGYTF TGTGCCAGCAGCCGACAGGGAGTGAGTTATGGCTACACCTTC TRBJ1-2 TRBD1 NA TRBV11-3
CASSGQGTDTQYF TGCGCCAGCAGTGGGCAGGGGACAGATACGCAGTATTTT TRBJ2-3 NA NA TRBV10-2
CASSPQGQGINEQYF TGCGCCAGCAGCCCCCAGGGACAGGGGATCAACGAGCAGTACTTC TRBJ2-7 TRBD1 NA TRBV4-1
CASSPGRTLTNYGYTF TGTGCCAGCAGCCCCGGACGGACTCTAACTAACTATGGCTACACCTTC TRBJ1-2 NA NA TRBV13
CASSQSSFSRRGEAKNIQYF TGCGCCAGCAGTCAATCGAGCTTTTCCCGGCGGGGCGAAGCGAAAAACATTCAGTACTTC TRBJ2-4 NA NA TRBV23-1
CASSSRGSYNEQFF TGTGCCAGTAGTAGCCGCGGCTCCTACAATGAGCAGTTCTTC TRBJ2-1 NA NA TRBV7-3
CASSVDRGTNEKLFF TGTGCCAGCAGCGTTGACAGGGGCACTAATGAAAAACTGTTTTTT TRBJ1-4 TRBD1 NA TRBV9